The source of this TCR beta chain is a study of blood T cell repertoires in COVID-19. In the original processing: Amplification of reference gene primers provided the estimated nucleated cell counts. The table came from immunoSEQ multiplex PCR; TCRdb's copy has only in-frame clones and leaves some out. V and J calls plus clone size are reproduced from that table; the DNA served to infer D and trimming. This table has under 200,000 clones, around 83% appearing once. The CDR3 totals 15 residues. Germline-derived CDR1 and CDR2 are SGHTA and FQGNSA. With 4 bases clipped from V and 6 bases from J, the junction kept 7 bases outside the gene matches.

This TCR was sampled from a human donor in a cohort sampled during active COVID-19. The material sequenced was peripheral blood. J is TRBJ2-3 and V is TRBV7-2; 10 nucleotides line up with TRBD2. The CDR3 loop reads CASSWSGGAGDTQYF. In nucleotides, the CDR3 is TGTGCCAGCAGCTGGAGCGGGGGGGCGGGGGATACGCAGTATTTT.